Sequencing of this TCR beta chain was carried out in a study of monozygotic twins with inflammatory bowel disease. Study-wide points: In patient repertoires, differing immunosuppressive treatments may have added some variability.

Germline-derived CDR1 and CDR2 are SGHDN and FVKESK. The CDR3 totals 15 residues. A note on this clonotype: The antigen is not known.

Researchers used template switching to add UMIs featuring a 6-nucleotide sample barcode. Reanalyzing the 5' RACE reads, TCRdb keeps one entry per CDR3 protein, without DNA. This repertoire comprises approximately 330,000 distinct CDR3 sequences; its ten largest clones make up approximately 2%. The genes are TRBV14 and TRBJ2-7; TCRdb picks TRBD1, but there is no DNA to check that call. The origin of this receptor is a human donor with ulcerative colitis or Crohn's disease, or a healthy co-twin of an affected twin (not recorded which). Sequencing was done on a sample of blood. CDR3 amino acids: CASSQGMGGSYEQYF.